These 5 T cell receptor beta chains were all obtained from the same sample, sequenced in a study of T cells after yellow fever vaccination. Using its own MiXCR run on the 5' RACE reads, TCRdb lists one record per CDR3 protein. The sample has around 340,000 distinct CDR3 sequences; about 8.7% are singletons. The source was PBMCs, collected on the day of the first yellow fever vaccination. These receptors were collected from a man aged 18 to 30 who received the YFV17D yellow fever vaccine.

This clonotype was observed a handful of times. The gene calls are TRBV5-6 and TRBJ2-5, with D perhaps matching TRBD2 (5 bases). V lost 4 bases and J lost 3, with 10 bases in between. The CDR3 loop spans 13 amino acids. Germline assignment: CDR1 SGHDT and CDR2 YYEEEE. The CDR3 region has the DNA TGTGCCAGCAGCCTGCCGGGGAAAGAGACCCAGTACTTC. Amino acids: CASSLPGKETQYF.

This clonotype was seen at least ten times. V usage is TRBV10-3 and J usage is TRBJ2-2; D remains unclear. The CDR3 is 13 residues long. Germline assignment: CDR1 ENHRY and CDR2 SYGVKD. For the CDR3, the DNA is TGTGTCTCAACGGCGGTTAACACCGGGGAGCTGTTTTTT. Its translation: CVSTAVNTGELFF.

There are many counts of this clonotype. This CDR3 reads CSVAFYSGYGYTF. CDR3 in DNA: TGCAGCGTCGCCTTCTACAGCGGGTATGGCTACACCTTC. This chain connects TRBV29-1 to TRBJ1-2; D is unresolved. Trimming removed 6 bases from V and 5 bases from J, with 16 bases in between. Germline V gene data show CDR1 as SQVTM and CDR2 as ANQGSEA. This CDR3 comprises 13 residues.

This clonotype was observed many times. The chain combines TRBV21-1 with TRBJ2-7. TRBV21-1 is recorded as a pseudogene. This CDR3 region has 10 residues. CDR3: CASPFAEQYF. For the CDR3, the DNA is TGTGCCAGCCCTTTCGCAGAGCAGTACTTC.

This clonotype was recorded a few times. The gene calls are TRBV12-3 or TRBV12-4 and TRBJ1-6; no definite D call. V was shortened by 5 bases and J by 9 bases, with 14 bases between the two germline ends. This CDR3 spans 14 amino acids. Here the CDR3 DNA reads TGTGCCAGCAGTATTTCAGGCTCGGGTTCACCCCTCCACTTT. Protein product: CASSISGSGSPLHF.